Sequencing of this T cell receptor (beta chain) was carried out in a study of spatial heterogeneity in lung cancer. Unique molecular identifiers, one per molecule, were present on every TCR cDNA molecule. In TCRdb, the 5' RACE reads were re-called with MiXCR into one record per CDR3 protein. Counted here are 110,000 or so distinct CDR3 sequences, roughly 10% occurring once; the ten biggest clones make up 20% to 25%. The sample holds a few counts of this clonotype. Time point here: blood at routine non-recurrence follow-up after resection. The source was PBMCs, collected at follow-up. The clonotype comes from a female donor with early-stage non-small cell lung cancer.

The CDR3 sequence is CASSSGTGGNTIYF. For the CDR3, the DNA is TGCGCCAGCAGTTCCGGGACAGGTGGAAACACCATATATTTT. This sequence joins TRBV5-1 and TRBJ1-3; 8 bases align to TRBD1. V shed 5 bases, J shed 3 bases, and the junction held 4 bases outside the gene matches. The germline V gene has CDR1 SGHRS and CDR2 YFSETQ. The CDR3 loop spans 14 amino acids. The full variable domain, with the rest looked up from reference TRBV5-1 and TRBJ1-3, is KAGVTQTPRYLIKTRGQQVTLSCSPISGHRSVSWYQQTPGQGLQFLFEYFSETQRNKGNFPGRFSGRQFSNSRSEMNVSTLELGDSALYLCASSSGTGGNTIYFGEGSWLTVV.